The 8 T cell receptor beta chains reported below all come from one sample, sequenced in a study of shared clonotypes between healthy human individuals. Method: immunoSEQ multiplex PCR; TCRdb's copy keeps in-frame clones and lacks some. This table holds around 2.3 million clones, approximately 94% found once. The sequenced sample consisted of naive CD4+ T cells sorted from blood. Documented subset: CD45RA+ positively selected. The origin of the receptors is a man aged 18 to 29 in good health.

Concerning this clone: Other DNA sequences in the sample encode the same CDR3. This chain joins TRBV5-1 and TRBJ2-1; 7 bases line up with TRBD2. The CDR3 covers 13 residues. Germline V gene sequence: CDR1 SGHRS, CDR2 YFSETQ. V lost 2 bases to trimming and J lost 7 bases; unmatched junction nucleotides: 3. CDR3 sequence: CASSFAGVNEQFF. The CDR3 DNA follows: TGCGCCAGCAGCTTTGCGGGAGTTAATGAGCAGTTCTTC.

This clone was seen once. V and J are TRBV6-5 and TRBJ2-7, with 7 nucleotides matching TRBD1. CDR3 size: 16 residues. V dropped 2 bases and J dropped 0; count of bases not matched to a gene: 7. Per germline, CDR1 MNHEY and CDR2 SVGAGI. DNA of the CDR3: TGTGCCAGCAGTTACGTACCCCGGGACAGCTCCTACGAGCAGTACTTC. Translation: CASSYVPRDSSYEQYF.

The chain recombines TRBV5-1 with TRBJ2-5; 8 nucleotides match TRBD1. The V gene's germline CDR1 is SGHRS and CDR2 YFSETQ. After removal of 3 bases from V and 4 bases from J, the junction contained 14 bases not matched to a gene. The CDR3 runs to 17 residues. CDR3 nucleotide sequence: TGCGCCAGCAGCTGGAGCAAACAGGGGGTGCTTTTAGAGACCCAGTACTTC. This codes for CASSWSKQGVLLETQYF.

The chain recombines TRBV18 with TRBJ1-2, with TRBD1 identical over 10 bases. V was clipped by 6 bases and J by 6 bases; unmatched bases: 7. CDR1 and CDR2 (germline): KGHSH, LQKENI. The CDR3 covers 14 residues. CDR3 sequence (DNA): TGTGCCAGCTCCATCTCGACAGGGGGCGATGGCTACACCTTC. It specifies CASSISTGGDGYTF.

V and J are TRBV11-2 and TRBJ2-3; TRBD2 might be the D (5 bases). The CDR3 is made up of 16 amino acids. Trimming took off 0 bases at V and 0 bases at J, with 10 bases between the two ends. Germline CDR1 SGHAT, CDR2 FQNNGV. The CDR3 nucleotides are TGTGCCAGCAGCTTAGACGGGGATAGGAGCACAGATACGCAGTATTTT. Protein: CASSLDGDRSTDTQYF.

The chain links TRBV10-3 to TRBJ2-3; 10 bases are shared with TRBD2. With 6 bases clipped from V and 4 bases from J, the junction kept 7 bases outside the gene matches. The germline V gene encodes CDR1 ENHRY and CDR2 SYGVKD. The CDR3 is 15 amino acids. The CDR3 DNA follows: TGTGCCATCAGACGAAGCGGGGGGGACTCAGATACGCAGTATTTT. Amino acid sequence: CAIRRSGGDSDTQYF.

The chain employs TRBV2 and TRBJ2-3, with unresolved D. Trimming took 8 bases from V and 1 from J, leaving 10 bases between them. Germline CDR1 reads SNHLY; CDR2 reads FYNNEI. The CDR3 has 13 amino acids. CDR3: CASLAERTDTQYF. The CDR3 nucleotides read TGTGCCAGCCTGGCTGAACGCACAGATACGCAGTATTTT. The full variable domain, completed using reference TRBV2 and TRBJ2-3, is EPEVTQTPSHQVTQMGQEVILRCVPISNHLYFYWYRQILGQKVEFLVSFYNNEISEKSEIFDDQFSVERPDGSNFTLKIRSTKLEDSAMYFCASLAERTDTQYFGPGTRLTVL.

The chain employs TRBV4-1 and TRBJ2-1; either TRBD1 or TRBD2 may fit D (5 bases each). The CDR3 runs 15 residues. The V gene's germline CDR1 is MGHRA and CDR2 YSYEKL. V was clipped by 4 bases and J by 16 bases, with 26 bases between them. CDR3 nucleotide sequence: TGCGCCAGCAGCCTGGCCAGTGGGGACGCTGCGGGTGACTTCTTC. Amino acid sequence: CASSLASGDAAGDFF.